This TCR beta chain was sequenced during a study of cytomegalovirus exposure and HLA in healthy donors. The assay was immunoSEQ multiplex PCR, and TCRdb's table has in-frame clones only and misses some. The top ten hold approximately 0.67% of the sample, which has approximately 99,000 clones, approximately 94% seen once. Germline CDR1 SGHTA, CDR2 FQGNSA. Trimming stripped 5 bases from V and 1 base from J, with 12 bases between. This CDR3 is built from 15 residues. General study points: According to a subsequent analysis, TCR clusters from the first cohort were inclined to appear together in the roughly 110 validation repertoires. Published work reported that the classifier diagnosed cytomegalovirus status with high specificity and sensitivity. TCR sequences were mostly rare, though some public TCRs occurred in many donors. Around 160 TCR beta chains were listed as cytomegalovirus-associated.

To note about this clone: Its antigen is undetermined.

Material: PBMCs. The gene calls are TRBV7-2 and TRBJ2-1; D is uncertain. This TCR was sampled from a woman under 30 in good health and CMV-seronegative. The CDR3 here is CASSPSAYSYNEQFF. DNA for the CDR3: TGTGCCAGCAGCCCCTCCGCCTATTCCTACAATGAGCAGTTCTTC.